The clone carrying this T cell receptor (beta chain) was counted only a few times. The antigen remains unidentified. CDR3 length: 15 residues. The V end was cut by 5 bases, the J end by 0 bases, with 10 bases between. CDR1 SEHNR and CDR2 FQNEAQ come from the germline V gene (reference sequence). TCRdb used MiXCR to reprocess the reads, holding one entry per CDR3 protein. The sample holds about 740,000 distinct CDR3 sequences; roughly 36% are singletons and the top ten take 2.8%. This sample is drawn from a study of T cell repertoires in cytomegalovirus infection. Study summary: CMV infection plus the matching HLA type was flagged by public TCR beta signatures.

Study observations and caveats: Frequencies of public TCR beta families were cumulated, and this identified carriers of CMV plus the relevant HLA. HLA-C-restricted, CMV-specific TCR beta clonotypes were dominant ex vivo.

The rearrangement joins TRBV7-9 to TRBJ1-4; D is unresolved. Source material: PBMCs. The receptor comes from a human donor in good health (CMV status not recorded). Some clones in this sample may be carry-over from other donors' samples. The CDR3 loop reads CASSGDGTTNEKLFF. The DNA for the CDR3 is TGTGCCAGCAGCGGCGACGGAACAACTAATGAAAAACTGTTTTTT.